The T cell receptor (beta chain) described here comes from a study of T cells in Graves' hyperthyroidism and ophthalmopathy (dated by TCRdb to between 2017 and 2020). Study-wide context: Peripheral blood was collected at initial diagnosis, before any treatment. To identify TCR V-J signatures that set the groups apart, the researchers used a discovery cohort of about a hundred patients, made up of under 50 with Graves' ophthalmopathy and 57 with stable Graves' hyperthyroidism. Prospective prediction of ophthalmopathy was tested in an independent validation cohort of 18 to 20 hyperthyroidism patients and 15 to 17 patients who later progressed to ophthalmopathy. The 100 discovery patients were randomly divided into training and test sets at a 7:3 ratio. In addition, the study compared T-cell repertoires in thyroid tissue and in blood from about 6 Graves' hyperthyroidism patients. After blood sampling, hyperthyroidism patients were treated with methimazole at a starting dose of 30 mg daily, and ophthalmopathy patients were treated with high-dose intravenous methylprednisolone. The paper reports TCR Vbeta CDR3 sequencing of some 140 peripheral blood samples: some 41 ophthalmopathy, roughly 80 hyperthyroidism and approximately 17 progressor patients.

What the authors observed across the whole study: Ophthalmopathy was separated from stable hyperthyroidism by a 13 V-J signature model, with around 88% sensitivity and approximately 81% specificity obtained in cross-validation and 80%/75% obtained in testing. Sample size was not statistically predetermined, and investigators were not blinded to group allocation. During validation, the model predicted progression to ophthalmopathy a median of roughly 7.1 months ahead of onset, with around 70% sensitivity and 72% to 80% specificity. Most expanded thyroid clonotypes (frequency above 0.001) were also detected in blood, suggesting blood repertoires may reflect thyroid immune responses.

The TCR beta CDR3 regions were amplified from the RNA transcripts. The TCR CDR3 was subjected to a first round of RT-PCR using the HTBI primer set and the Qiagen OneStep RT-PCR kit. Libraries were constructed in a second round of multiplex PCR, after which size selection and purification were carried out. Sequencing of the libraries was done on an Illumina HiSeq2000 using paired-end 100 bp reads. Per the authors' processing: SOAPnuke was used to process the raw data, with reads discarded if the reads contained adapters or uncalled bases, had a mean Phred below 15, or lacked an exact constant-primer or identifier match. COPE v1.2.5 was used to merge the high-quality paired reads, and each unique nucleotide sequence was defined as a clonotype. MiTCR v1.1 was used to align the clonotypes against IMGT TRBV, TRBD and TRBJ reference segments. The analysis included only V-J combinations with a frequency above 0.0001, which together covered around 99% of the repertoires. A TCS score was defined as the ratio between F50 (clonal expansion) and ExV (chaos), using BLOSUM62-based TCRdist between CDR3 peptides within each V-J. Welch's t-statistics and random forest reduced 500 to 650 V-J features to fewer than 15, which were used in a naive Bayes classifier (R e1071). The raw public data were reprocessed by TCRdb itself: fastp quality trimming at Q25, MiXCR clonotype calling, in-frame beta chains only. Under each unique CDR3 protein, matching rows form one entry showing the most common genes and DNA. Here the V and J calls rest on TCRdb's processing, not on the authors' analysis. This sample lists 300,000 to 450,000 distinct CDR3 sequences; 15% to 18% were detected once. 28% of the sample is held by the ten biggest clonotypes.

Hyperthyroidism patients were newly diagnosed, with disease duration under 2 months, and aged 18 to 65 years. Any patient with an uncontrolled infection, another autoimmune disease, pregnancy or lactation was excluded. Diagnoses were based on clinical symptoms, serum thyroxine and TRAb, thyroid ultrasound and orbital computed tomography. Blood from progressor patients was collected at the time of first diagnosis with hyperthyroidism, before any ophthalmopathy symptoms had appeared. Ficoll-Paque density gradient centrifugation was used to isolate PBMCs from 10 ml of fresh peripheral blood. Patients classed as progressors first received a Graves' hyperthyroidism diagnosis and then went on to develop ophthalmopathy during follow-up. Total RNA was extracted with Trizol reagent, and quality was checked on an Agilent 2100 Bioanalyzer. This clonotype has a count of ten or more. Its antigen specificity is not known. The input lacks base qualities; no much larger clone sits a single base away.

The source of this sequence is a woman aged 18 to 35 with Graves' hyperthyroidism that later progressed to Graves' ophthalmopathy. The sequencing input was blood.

The CDR3 region: CASRAASSYNEQFF. The bases are TGTGCCAGCAGGGCGGCTAGTTCCTACAATGAGCAGTTCTTC. The chain links TRBV2 with TRBJ2-1, with no D gene named confidently. The cysteine opens and the phenylalanine closes a CDR3 of 14 amino acids. Only CDR3 DNA remains: 42 bases, in frame from the first base. The V and J ends are trimmed by 6 bases and 1 base, leaving 10 bases between them. Sequences SNHLY (CDR1) and FYNNEI (CDR2) are obtained from the germline V gene.